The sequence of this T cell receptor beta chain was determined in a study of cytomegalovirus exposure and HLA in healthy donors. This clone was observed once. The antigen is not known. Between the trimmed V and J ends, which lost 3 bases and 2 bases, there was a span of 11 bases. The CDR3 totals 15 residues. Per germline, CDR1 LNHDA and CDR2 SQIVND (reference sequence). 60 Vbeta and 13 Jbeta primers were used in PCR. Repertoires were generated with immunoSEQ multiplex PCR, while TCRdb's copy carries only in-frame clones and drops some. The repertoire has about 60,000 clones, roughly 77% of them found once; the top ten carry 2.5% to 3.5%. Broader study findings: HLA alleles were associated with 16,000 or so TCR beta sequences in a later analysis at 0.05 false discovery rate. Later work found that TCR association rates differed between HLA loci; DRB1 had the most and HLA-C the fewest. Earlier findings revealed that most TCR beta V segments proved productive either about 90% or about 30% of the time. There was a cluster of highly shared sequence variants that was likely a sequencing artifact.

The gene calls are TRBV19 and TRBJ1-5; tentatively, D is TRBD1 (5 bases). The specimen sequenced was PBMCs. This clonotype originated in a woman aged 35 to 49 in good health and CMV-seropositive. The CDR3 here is CASSIHRSGNQPQHF. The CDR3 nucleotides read TGTGCCAGTAGTATCCACAGGTCGGGCAATCAGCCCCAGCATTTT.